The 31 T cell receptor beta chains below come from one sample, sequenced in a study of cytomegalovirus exposure and HLA in healthy donors. The primer mix had 60 Vbeta and 13 Jbeta primers. This table comes from immunoSEQ multiplex PCR, and its TCRdb copy is limited to in-frame clones, with some not included. Of 130,000 or so clones in the sample, over 8.5% were seen once. Sequenced input: PBMCs. The source of these receptors is a middle-aged woman in good health and CMV-seropositive.

This clone was observed a handful of times. V is TRBV28 and J is TRBJ1-4; 7 bases are shared with TRBD1. Germline V gene sequence: CDR1 MDHEN, CDR2 SYDVKM. With V trimmed by 11 bases and J by 1 base, 4 bases remained unmatched. The CDR3 runs to 13 residues. The CDR3 nucleotides read TGTGCCGGTAACAGGGGAACTAATGAAAAACTGTTTTTT. This codes for CAGNRGTNEKLFF.

This clone was seen a handful of times. CDR3 sequence reads: CASSPLSSGGSYEQYF. The DNA for the CDR3 is TGTGCCAGCAGCCCCCTTTCCAGCGGGGGTTCCTACGAGCAGTACTTC. This chain joins TRBV14 and TRBJ2-7, with 8 bases fitting TRBD2. Germline V gene lookup returns CDR1 SGHDN and CDR2 FVKESK. CDR3 length: 16 residues. J lost 1 base, V lost 4 bases, and 9 bases had no gene match.

J is TRBJ1-2 and V is TRBV14; D gene ambiguous. The germline CDR1 and CDR2 sequences are SGHDN and FVKESK. The CDR3 sequence is 15 residues long. The V gene lost 0 bases and the J gene lost 7 bases, with 15 bases spanning the gap. The CDR3 here is CASSQDLTGVGGYTF. In nucleotides, the CDR3 is TGTGCCAGCAGCCAAGATTTAACCGGGGTCGGTGGCTACACCTTC. The whole variable domain, filled in from reference TRBV14 and TRBJ1-2, reads EAGVTQFPSHSVIEKGQTVTLRCDPISGHDNLYWYRRVMGKEIKFLLHFVKESKQDESGMPNNRFLAERTGGTYSTLKVQPAELEDSGVYFCASSQDLTGVGGYTFGSGTRLTVV.

In this sample, this clone turned up a few times. Within the sample, other DNA sequences also encode this same CDR3. This chain uses TRBV6-1 with TRBJ1-1; unclear D gene. Germline V gene lookup returns CDR1 MNHNS and CDR2 SASEGT. Trimming removed 6 bases at V and 0 bases at J, with 5 bases between. This CDR3 is built from 12 residues. The CDR3: CASRGVNTEAFF. Written as DNA, the CDR3 is TGTGCCAGCAGGGGAGTGAACACTGAAGCTTTCTTT.

This chain uses TRBV7-3 with TRBJ2-7; 9 nucleotides line up with TRBD2. This CDR3 comprises 15 residues. The J segment lost 6 bases and the V segment lost 4 bases, leaving 10 bases of the junction unmatched. Germline loops: CDR1 SGHTA, CDR2 FQGTGA. Here the CDR3 reads CASSSKRGALVEQYF. The CDR3 DNA sequence: TGTGCCAGCAGCTCCAAGCGGGGGGCCCTCGTCGAGCAGTACTTC.

This clone was observed a few times. V is TRBV30 and J is TRBJ1-2; TRBD1 matches at 11 bases. After removal of 3 bases from V and 4 bases from J, the junction contained 7 bases not matched to a gene. CDR3 length: 15 amino acids. CDR1 GTSNPN and CDR2 SVGIG come from the germline V gene (reference sequence). The CDR3 DNA sequence: TGTGCCTGGAGCCCCCGGACAGGGGGCTTCTATGGCTACACCTTC. Protein: CAWSPRTGGFYGYTF.

This clone was seen only a few times. V gene TRBV5-4 combines with J gene TRBJ1-3; the D gene is possibly TRBD1 (6 bases). The CDR3 is made up of 15 amino acids. The germline V gene encodes CDR1 SGHNT and CDR2 YYREEE (reference sequence). The ends were cut back, 0 bases at V and 4 bases at J, with 11 bases in the middle. This CDR3 is CASSLGTGLGNTIYF. The CDR3 nucleotides are TGTGCCAGCAGCTTGGGAACAGGGCTGGGAAACACCATATATTTT.

The chain combines TRBV21-1 with TRBJ2-6; TRBD2 is taken as the D call from the table, unchecked against the DNA. TRBV21-1 is a pseudogene. The CDR3 is 16 amino acids. Written as DNA, the CDR3 is TGTGCCAGCAGCAAACGGTACTCCTCTGGGGCCAACGTCCTGACTTTC. Its translation is CASSKRYSSGANVLTF.

The chain has TRBV6-6 and TRBJ1-1; D is unclear. Germline CDR1 MNHNY, CDR2 SVGAGI (reference sequence). The CDR3 extends over 15 amino acids. Trimming pared 2 bases from V and 8 bases from J, leaving 18 bases between. DNA of the CDR3: TGTGCCAGCAGTTACGCAGGAGGTCGTCATAAAGAAGCTTTCTTT. Protein sequence: CASSYAGGRHKEAFF.

In its sample, this clone was seen a few times. The rearrangement uses TRBV9 and TRBJ1-2, with 7 bases that match TRBD1. The CDR3 extends over 16 amino acids. Germline CDR1 reads SGDLS; CDR2 reads YYNGEE. With V trimmed by 0 bases and J by 5 bases, 10 bases remained unmatched. This CDR3 is CASSVDLRQGGYGYTF. CDR3 sequence (DNA): TGTGCCAGCAGCGTAGATCTCAGACAGGGTGGGTATGGCTACACCTTC. Full variable domain (remainder filled in from reference TRBV9 and TRBJ1-2): DSGVTQTPKHLITATGQRVTLRCSPRSGDLSVYWYQQSLDQGLQFLIQYYNGEERAKGNILERFSAQQFPDLHSELNLSSLELGDSALYFCASSVDLRQGGYGYTFGSGTRLTVV.

This clone occurred a few times. One end of the junction is discordant with germline, which a read error may explain. The chain recombines TRBV7-9 with TRBJ2-5; D unclear. The germline gives CDR1 SEHNR, CDR2 FQNEAQ (reference sequence). The CDR3 has 12 residues. The CDR3 coding sequence is TGTGCCAGCAGCCCGTACCAAGAGGCCCAGTACTTC. Amino acid sequence: CASSPYQEAQYF.

The sample holds a few counts of this clone. The genes are TRBV6-5 and TRBJ1-2; 7 bases are shared with TRBD1. CDR1 is MNHEY, CDR2 SVGAGI, per germline. The CDR3 is 12 amino acids. With 6 bases clipped from V and 4 bases from J, the junction kept 2 bases outside the gene matches. The CDR3 loop is CASSRQGYGYTF. The CDR3 DNA reads TGTGCCAGCAGCAGACAGGGCTATGGCTACACCTTC.

V usage is TRBV6-5 and J usage is TRBJ2-1; 10 bases are a match to TRBD1. In germline, CDR1 is MNHEY, CDR2 SVGAGI. The trim removed 5 bases at V and 6 bases at J, leaving 7 bases unmatched. The CDR3 extends over 15 amino acids. The CDR3 nucleotides are TGTGCCAGCAGTACGGACAGGGGGGGTGCCAATGAGCAGTTCTTC. Its protein product is CASSTDRGGANEQFF.

This clone was seen a handful of times. This chain connects TRBV4-1 to TRBJ2-7, with 9 bases lining up with TRBD2. With 6 bases clipped from V and 4 bases from J, the junction kept 10 bases outside the gene matches. CDR3 length: 15 amino acids. CDR1 MGHRA and CDR2 YSYEKL come from the germline V gene. DNA for the CDR3: TGCGCCAGCAGGCATGCGGGGGGGGAGGAGTACGAGCAGTACTTC. Translated: CASRHAGGEEYEQYF.

A note on this clone: This sample includes further DNA sequences coding for the same CDR3. The chain combines TRBV7-6 with TRBJ2-3; 7 bases line up with TRBD2. Germline-derived CDR1 and CDR2 are SGHVS and FNYEAQ. V trimming: 2 bases; J trimming: 5 bases; junction bases outside the gene matches: 7. This CDR3 is built from 15 residues. Written as DNA, the CDR3 is TGTGCCAGCAGCTTACCGAGGGGCGGGGGAGATACGCAGTATTTT. Its protein product is CASSLPRGGGDTQYF.

The table lists this clone with a few counts. This CDR3 is also generated by other DNA sequences in the sample. As DNA, the CDR3 is TGTGCCAGCAGTGAAACTAGCGGGGGGTACAATGAGCAGTTCTTC. Amino acid sequence: CASSETSGGYNEQFF. The chain is built from TRBV6-1 and TRBJ2-1; 12 bases agree with TRBD2. The ends lost 2 bases at V and 4 bases at J; junction bases unmatched: 0. The germline V gene has CDR1 MNHNS and CDR2 SASEGT. The CDR3 covers 15 residues.

The gene calls are TRBV27 and TRBJ2-7, with TRBD1 matching over 8 bases. The CDR3 runs to 17 residues. J lost 0 bases, V lost 5 bases, and 12 bases had no gene match. Per germline, CDR1 MNHEY and CDR2 SMNVEV (reference sequence). CDR3 residues: CASSQLSGTGYSYEQYF. The CDR3 region has the DNA TGTGCCAGCAGTCAACTTTCCGGGACAGGTTACTCCTACGAGCAGTACTTC.

The chain employs TRBV19 and TRBJ1-5, with D hard to call. CDR1 and CDR2 from the germline V gene are LNHDA and SQIVND (reference sequence). The CDR3 is made up of 13 amino acids. V was trimmed by 7 bases and J by 7 bases, leaving 14 bases between them. CDR3 in amino acids: CASISKSGQPQHF. CDR3 nucleotide sequence: TGTGCCAGTATCTCCAAGAGCGGCCAGCCCCAGCATTTT.

This chain joins TRBV6-5 and TRBJ1-6; 10 bases match TRBD1. Germline V lookup: CDR1 MNHEY, CDR2 SVGAGI. The length of the CDR3 is 15 residues. The trim removed 6 bases at V and 9 bases at J, leaving 8 bases unmatched. The CDR3 DNA reads as TGTGCCAGCAGCCGGGTGACAGGGGGCCTTTCACCCCTCCACTTT. Its protein is CASSRVTGGLSPLHF.

The genes are TRBV18 and TRBJ2-7, with a possible D match to TRBD2 (5 bases). Germline values: CDR1 KGHSH, CDR2 LQKENI. The V end was cut by 3 bases, the J end by 2 bases, with 17 bases between. The CDR3 totals 16 residues. CDR3 protein: CASSPYGGASAYEQYF. The CDR3, as DNA: TGTGCCAGCTCACCCTACGGAGGTGCTTCGGCCTACGAGCAGTACTTC.

V usage is TRBV6-1 and J usage is TRBJ2-7; D not certain. V lost 10 bases to trimming and J lost 2 bases, with 12 bases between them. The CDR3 loop spans 12 amino acids. CDR1 is MNHNS and CDR2 is SASEGT in the germline V gene. CDR3 protein: CATTRVTYEQYF. CDR3 bases: TGTGCCACCACCCGGGTAACCTACGAGCAGTACTTC.

This clone showed up just a few times. The chain joins TRBV5-6 to TRBJ2-2; the D gene is possibly TRBD1 (6 bases). This CDR3 region has 15 residues. Germline CDR1 reads SGHDT; CDR2 reads YYEEEE. Between the trimmed V and J ends, which lost 4 bases and 1 base, there was a span of 11 bases. The CDR3 region has the DNA TGTGCCAGCAGCCCGGGACACCTGAACACCGGGGAGCTGTTTTTT. Its translation: CASSPGHLNTGELFF.

This chain connects TRBV10-3 to TRBJ2-2; TRBD2 matches at 10 bases. The CDR3 covers 15 residues. Germline CDR1 and CDR2: ENHRY and SYGVKD. Trimming cost V 8 bases and J 3 bases; bases outside gene matches: 6. CDR3 DNA: TGTGCCATCGGAGCCGGGACTAGCGACACCGGGGAGCTGTTTTTT. Residues: CAIGAGTSDTGELFF.

This clone showed up just a few times. This rearrangement joins TRBV5-6 to TRBJ1-6; 7 positions match TRBD1. The CDR3 runs to 14 residues. CDR1 is SGHDT, CDR2 YYEEEE, per germline. The V segment lost 4 bases and the J segment 8 bases; nucleotides outside the gene matches: 6. The CDR3 sequence is CASSIRQGYSPLHF. As DNA, the CDR3 is TGTGCCAGCAGCATCAGACAGGGTTATTCACCCCTCCACTTT.

The chain is built from TRBV30 and TRBJ1-1; D might be TRBD1 (5 bases). V lost 4 bases to trimming and J lost 1 base, with 10 bases between them. Germline values: CDR1 GTSNPN, CDR2 SVGIG (reference sequence). The CDR3 has 13 amino acids. Written as DNA, the CDR3 is TGTGCCTGGATGGGGGGAAGGAACACTGAAGCTTTCTTT. Its protein product is CAWMGGRNTEAFF.

This clone has just a few counts. The chain combines TRBV9 with TRBJ2-2; 7 nucleotides line up with TRBD1. V shed 5 bases, J shed 5 bases, and the junction held 6 bases outside the gene matches. This CDR3 has 14 residues. Germline V gives CDR1 SGDLS, CDR2 YYNGEE. Here the CDR3 reads CASRVTGMTGELFF. The DNA of the CDR3 is TGTGCCAGCAGAGTGACAGGGATGACCGGGGAGCTGTTTTTT.

About this clone: The sample contains more than one DNA sequence encoding this CDR3. The V and J genes are TRBV5-1 and TRBJ2-3; the match to TRBD2 covers 9 bases. J was trimmed by 6 bases and V by 4 bases; bases with no gene match: 6. CDR3 length equals 14 residues. Per the germline V gene, CDR1 is SGHRS and CDR2 is YFSETQ. CDR3 nucleotides: TGCGCCAGCAGCGCTAGCGGGACAACGGATACGCAGTATTTT. Translated, it gives CASSASGTTDTQYF.

In this sample, this clone turned up a few times. The chain uses TRBV4-2 and TRBJ2-3, with TRBD1 identical over 7 bases. The CDR3 extends over 17 amino acids. The junction had 15 bases not matched to a gene; V was cut back by 5 bases and J by 4 bases. Germline assignment: CDR1 LGHNA and CDR2 YNFKEQ. This CDR3 is CASSTQTGKVASDTQYF. Here the CDR3 DNA reads TGTGCCAGCAGCACCCAGACAGGGAAGGTAGCTTCAGATACGCAGTATTTT.

The V call is TRBV29-1, the J call TRBJ2-1, with 9 bases that match TRBD1. CDR3 length: 12 residues. The germline CDR1 and CDR2 sequences are SQVTM and ANQGSEA. V lost 7 bases to trimming and J lost 9 bases; unmatched junction nucleotides: 7. The CDR3 reads CSGLQGAPEQFF. For the CDR3, the DNA is TGCAGCGGATTACAGGGGGCTCCTGAGCAGTTCTTC.

The chain recombines TRBV21-1 with TRBJ1-2; no check of the table's D call, TRBD1, against the DNA was made. TRBV21-1 is reported as a pseudogene. The CDR3 loop spans 14 amino acids. The CDR3 spells CASTSSQGGEGYTF. CDR3 bases: TGTGCCAGCACCTCGTCTCAGGGTGGAGAGGGCTACACCTTC.

In its sample, this clone was seen a few times. This chain uses TRBV2 with TRBJ1-6, with 7 bases fitting TRBD1. CDR1 is SNHLY and CDR2 is FYNNEI in the germline V gene. The V segment lost 1 base and the J segment 8 bases; nucleotides outside the gene matches: 8. The length of the CDR3 is 16 residues. This chain's CDR3 is CASSEGGQTFYSPLHF. The CDR3 region has the DNA TGTGCCAGCAGTGAAGGGGGACAGACCTTCTATTCACCCCTCCACTTT.